This T cell receptor (beta chain) came from a study of blood T cell repertoires in COVID-19. About the study: Collection of acute and convalescent COVID-19 samples took place in the United States, Italy and Spain.

This clone was counted once. The CDR3 has 15 amino acids. Trimming pared 7 bases from V and 1 base from J, leaving 15 bases between. Germline loops: CDR1 MDHEN, CDR2 SYDVKM. Some clones are missing from TCRdb's copy, which holds only in-frame ones; the method was immunoSEQ multiplex PCR. This table has around 110,000 clones, 88% appearing once. The sequencing input was peripheral blood. V and J are TRBV28 and TRBJ2-3, with TRBD2 as a possible D gene (6 bases). The sequence came from a man aged 45-60 years with active or convalescent COVID-19. CDR3 nucleotides: TGTGCCAGCACGGGGTTTTGGGGGGGCACAGATACGCAGTATTTT. This translates into CASTGFWGGTDTQYF. The variable domain in full, with the rest retrieved from reference TRBV28 and TRBJ2-3, is DVKVTQSSRYLVKRTGEKVFLECVQDMDHENMFWYRQDPGLGLRLIYFSYDVKMKEKGDIPEGYSVSREKKERFSLILESASTNQTSMYLCASTGFWGGTDTQYFGPGTRLTVL.